This passage covers 28 T cell receptor beta chains from one sample sequenced in a study of post-analysis software for immune sequencing data. Study outcomes and limitations: In patients, about 5 TRBV segments were more frequent than in controls, with TRBV5-6, TRBV5-1 and TRBV20-1 among them.

Their antigen targets remain unknown. Every TCR beta cDNA library bore unique molecular identifiers. One entry per CDR3 protein results from TCRdb running MiXCR on the PCR reads. In the table there are 750,000 to 950,000 distinct CDR3 sequences, 53% of which are singletons. Sample: blood. All receptors derive from a girl aged 5 to 17 with multiple sclerosis.

V is TRBV25-1 and J is TRBJ1-1, with D possibly being TRBD1 (6 bases). Trimming took 10 bases from V and 1 from J, leaving 13 bases between them. Per the germline V gene, CDR1 is MGHDK and CDR2 is SYGVNS. The CDR3 is made up of 13 amino acids. Here the CDR3 reads CATTWGANTEAFF. The DNA of the CDR3 is TGTGCCACTACGTGGGGGGCGAACACTGAAGCTTTCTTT.

The chain joins TRBV27 to TRBJ2-7; TRBD2 is a possible D gene (6 bases). V lost 6 bases and J 3 bases, leaving 9 bases between the germline ends. Germline CDR1 is MNHEY and CDR2 is SMNVEV (reference sequence). CDR3 size: 12 residues. The CDR3 DNA reads TGTGCCAGCAGGGACTACTACTACGAGCAGTACTTC. The encoded protein is CASRDYYYEQYF.

The CDR3 sequence is CSVERDFGAEQFF. CDR3 DNA sequence: TGCAGCGTTGAGAGGGACTTCGGCGCTGAGCAGTTCTTC. V is TRBV29-1 and J is TRBJ2-1; TRBD2 might be the D (6 bases). The germline V and J ends were trimmed by 3 bases and 9 bases, with 15 bases remaining between them. The CDR3 loop spans 13 amino acids. Germline loops: CDR1 SQVTM, CDR2 ANQGSEA.

This sequence joins TRBV3-1 and TRBJ2-7; TRBD2 matches at 9 bases. The CDR3 has 15 residues. Per the germline V gene, CDR1 is LGHDT and CDR2 is YNNKEL (reference sequence). V was pared by 3 bases and J by 3 bases, with 6 bases of the junction left unmatched. CDR3 protein: CASSQVAGGNYEQYF. DNA of the CDR3: TGTGCCAGCAGCCAGGTTGCGGGAGGGAACTACGAGCAGTACTTC.

The rearrangement links TRBV3-1 to TRBJ2-4; weak D call: TRBD1 (6 bases). V was cut by 0 bases and J by 0 bases, with 9 bases left in between. This CDR3 spans 16 amino acids. CDR1 is LGHDT and CDR2 is YNNKEL in the germline V gene (reference sequence). CDR3: CASSQDRGLAKNIQYF. The CDR3 nucleotides are TGTGCCAGCAGCCAAGATAGGGGGTTAGCCAAAAACATTCAGTACTTC.

This clonotype has only one observation. The chain recombines TRBV6-1 with TRBJ2-7, with unresolved D. The length of the CDR3 is 13 residues. Trimming stripped 7 bases from V and 1 base from J, with 11 bases between. Germline V lookup: CDR1 MNHNS, CDR2 SASEGT. CDR3 DNA sequence: TGTGCCAGCAAGGGAAGCGAATCCTACGAGCAGTACTTC. It codes for CASKGSESYEQYF.

This chain links TRBV29-1 with TRBJ1-1; 7 nucleotides line up with TRBD1. The CDR3 length is 13 residues. J gave up 5 bases and V 6 bases, and 9 bases lay outside the gene matches. Looked up from germline, CDR1 is SQVTM and CDR2 is ANQGSEA. The CDR3 loop reads CSVGGRLRTEAFF. In DNA, the CDR3 is TGCAGCGTAGGGGGCAGGTTGAGGACTGAAGCTTTCTTT.

The rearrangement joins TRBV27 to TRBJ2-7, with D possibly being TRBD1 (6 bases). V shed 1 base and J shed 2 bases, with 15 bases lying between them. This CDR3 spans 16 amino acids. The germline V gene has CDR1 MNHEY and CDR2 SMNVEV (reference sequence). CDR3 nucleotides: TGTGCCAGCAGTTTATTGGGGCGGACAGCAGCCTACGAGCAGTACTTC. Its translation: CASSLLGRTAAYEQYF.

The chain joins TRBV14 to TRBJ1-4, with D unresolved. The ends were cut back, 3 bases at V and 4 bases at J, with 3 bases in the middle. The CDR3 runs 12 residues. From germline, CDR1 is SGHDN and CDR2 FVKESK. The CDR3 nucleotides are TGTGCCAGCAGCCATAATAATGAAAAACTGTTTTTT. This encodes CASSHNNEKLFF.

This clonotype was seen more than once but under ten times. V is TRBV20-1 and J is TRBJ1-2; D is perhaps TRBD1 (5 bases). This CDR3 is built from 11 residues. V was cut by 6 bases and J by 8 bases, with 13 bases left in between. CDR1 DFQATT and CDR2 SNEGSKA come from the germline V gene (reference sequence). The CDR3 here is CSAVAWGGYTF. The DNA for the CDR3 is TGCAGTGCAGTAGCCTGGGGGGGCTACACCTTC.

The V and J genes are TRBV7-9 and TRBJ2-6; D is unclear. Germline V gene data show CDR1 as SEHNR and CDR2 as FQNEAQ (reference sequence). The CDR3 is made up of 16 amino acids. Trimming shortened V by 1 base and J by 3 bases, and 10 bases separated the two germline ends. The CDR3 protein is CASSLDRAFGANVLTF. The CDR3, as DNA: TGTGCCAGCAGCTTAGATCGCGCTTTTGGGGCCAACGTCCTGACTTTC.

The CDR3 DNA follows: TGCAGCGTTGAAGGCAGGGTGAACACTGAAGCTTTCTTT. The encoded protein is CSVEGRVNTEAFF. The chain has TRBV29-1 and TRBJ1-1; D is perhaps TRBD1 (5 bases). In germline, CDR1 is SQVTM, CDR2 ANQGSEA. V dropped 1 base and J dropped 0 bases, with 6 bases sitting between them. The CDR3 has 13 residues.

The rearrangement uses TRBV29-1 and TRBJ2-4; TRBD1 agrees at 9 bases. The CDR3 covers 11 residues. Per the germline V gene, CDR1 is SQVTM and CDR2 is ANQGSEA. With 5 bases clipped from V and 15 bases from J, the junction kept 8 bases outside the gene matches. The CDR3 spells CSVPGQGVMYF. In DNA form, the CDR3 reads TGCAGCGTTCCGGGACAGGGAGTAATGTACTTC.

The V call is TRBV3-1, the J call TRBJ2-1; 10 bases are a match to TRBD2. CDR1 is LGHDT, CDR2 YNNKEL, per germline (reference sequence). V was clipped by 0 bases and J by 9 bases; unmatched bases: 8. The CDR3 covers 16 residues. CDR3 bases: TGTGCCAGCAGCCAAGATAGGCTAGCGGGAGCATCTGAGCAGTTCTTC. This sequence encodes CASSQDRLAGASEQFF.

The CDR3 here is CSARKGMSGNTEAFF. CDR3 DNA: TGCAGTGCTAGGAAGGGGATGTCGGGGAACACTGAAGCTTTCTTT. The genes are TRBV20-1 and TRBJ1-1; D may be TRBD1 (5 bases). Germline CDR1 is DFQATT and CDR2 is SNEGSKA (reference sequence). The CDR3 sequence is 15 residues long. V was trimmed by 3 bases and J by 1 base, leaving 15 bases between them.

The rearrangement joins TRBV15 to TRBJ2-7; possibly TRBD2 for D (5 bases). V gave up 4 bases and J gave up 4 bases, with 23 bases separating them. CDR3 length: 17 residues. From germline, CDR1 is LNHNV and CDR2 YYDKDF (reference sequence). Here the CDR3 DNA reads TGTGCCACCAGCACTGGATGGGAGAACCCCGACTTATACGAGCAGTACTTC. This codes for CATSTGWENPDLYEQYF.

The chain joins TRBV7-6 to TRBJ2-7; D tentatively fits TRBD1 or TRBD2 (5 bases each). Germline CDR1 reads SGHVS; CDR2 reads FNYEAQ. V was pared by 5 bases and J by 3 bases, with 14 bases between. This CDR3 has 14 residues. The CDR3 coding sequence is TGTGCCAGCAGCCCCGGGACGGACTTCTACGAGCAGTACTTC. Translated: CASSPGTDFYEQYF.

The chain combines TRBV21-1 with TRBJ1-5. TRBV21-1 is flagged as a pseudogene. The CDR3 length is 19 residues. DNA for the CDR3: TGTGCCAGCAGCAAAGCGCACGTGGGCCATCAAACAGGCCGTCAGCCCCAGCATTTT. As protein: CASSKAHVGHQTGRQPQHF.

In the case of this clonotype: At one end, the junction sequence differs from germline, possibly due to a read error. This sequence joins TRBV5-6 and TRBJ2-7, with 10 positions matching TRBD1. The CDR3 has 16 amino acids. Germline V lookup: CDR1 SGHDT, CDR2 YYEEEE. The CDR3 protein is CASSMLTGGPSYGQYF. The CDR3 DNA reads as TGTGCCAGCAGCATGTTGACAGGGGGCCCTTCCTACGGGCAGTACTTC.

The chain employs TRBV20-1 and TRBJ2-3; 7 positions match TRBD1. This CDR3 comprises 13 residues. V was pared by 5 bases and J by 2 bases, with 4 bases of the junction left unmatched. The germline CDR1 and CDR2 sequences are DFQATT and SNEGSKA (reference sequence). DNA for the CDR3: TGCAGTGCTCCCAGGGGGTTCACAGATACGCAGTATTTT. Translating gives CSAPRGFTDTQYF.

This chain uses TRBV4-1 with TRBJ2-7; D unclear. V lost 1 base and J lost 0, with 13 bases in between. CDR3 length: 16 residues. CDR1 MGHRA and CDR2 YSYEKL come from the germline V gene. The CDR3 nucleotides are TGCGCCAGCAGCCAAGCCCGTGTGAGCGACTCCTACGAGCAGTACTTC. Encoded protein: CASSQARVSDSYEQYF.

The sample holds a few counts of this clonotype. The rearrangement joins TRBV20-1 to TRBJ2-7, with a tentative D call TRBD1 (5 bases). Germline assignment: CDR1 DFQATT and CDR2 SNEGSKA (reference sequence). The CDR3 is 15 residues long. With 7 bases removed from V and 6 bases from J, the gap between germline ends came to 25 bases. DNA of the CDR3: TGCAGTGTCTCCCAGGGAAGGGCTCCATCGTCCGAGCAGTACTTC. Translated, it gives CSVSQGRAPSSEQYF.

The chain carries TRBV5-1 and TRBJ1-1, with D possibly being TRBD1 (5 bases). Germline V lookup: CDR1 SGHRS, CDR2 YFSETQ. The V end was cut by 7 bases, the J end by 1 base, with 14 bases between. The CDR3 is 14 residues long. CDR3 residues: CASRGGDQNTEAFF. The CDR3 nucleotides are TGCGCCAGCCGGGGGGGGGACCAGAACACTGAAGCTTTCTTT.

This clonotype was seen a single time. The chain couples TRBV15 to TRBJ2-7; 13 bases map to TRBD2. The CDR3 runs 17 residues. CDR1 is LNHNV, CDR2 YYDKDF, per germline (reference sequence). The trim removed 0 bases at V and 7 bases at J, leaving 9 bases unmatched. The CDR3 DNA follows: TGTGCCACCAGCAGAGATGCTCGGACTAGCGGGAGTGTGGAGCAGTACTTC. This gives the protein CATSRDARTSGSVEQYF.

This clonotype has only a few counts. This chain links TRBV4-1 with TRBJ2-3; D gene uncertain. The V end lost 4 bases, the J end lost 1 base, and 21 bases lay between the germline ends. CDR1 and CDR2 from the germline V gene are MGHRA and YSYEKL. The CDR3 has 18 residues. In DNA, the CDR3 is TGCGCCAGCAGCCCACAGTGGGCCTGGCGCGTCGGCACAGATACGCAGTATTTT. Translation: CASSPQWAWRVGTDTQYF.

This chain uses TRBV4-1 with TRBJ2-7; 9 bases are shared with TRBD2. Germline trimming cut 4 bases from V and 2 bases from J; bases unmatched to any gene: 6. The germline V gene has CDR1 MGHRA and CDR2 YSYEKL. The CDR3 is 15 residues long. The chain's CDR3 is CASSPLREGPYEQYF. CDR3 bases: TGCGCCAGCAGCCCCCTGCGGGAGGGCCCCTACGAGCAGTACTTC.

This clonotype has just a few counts. The rearrangement links TRBV4-1 to TRBJ2-1; 9 positions match TRBD2. The germline CDR1 and CDR2 sequences are MGHRA and YSYEKL. V lost 0 bases to trimming and J lost 5 bases; unmatched junction nucleotides: 5. CDR3 length: 16 amino acids. Here the CDR3 DNA reads TGCGCCAGCAGCCAAGAAGGGCGGGGGGGCCACAATGAGCAGTTCTTC. It specifies CASSQEGRGGHNEQFF.

The chain joins TRBV20-1 to TRBJ1-4, with unresolved D. The germline V gene has CDR1 DFQATT and CDR2 SNEGSKA (reference sequence). This CDR3 region has 13 residues. Trimming took 2 bases from V and 8 from J, leaving 12 bases between them. CDR3 region: CSARRTKEEKLFF. CDR3 coding DNA: TGCAGTGCTAGAAGGACGAAGGAAGAAAAACTGTTTTTT.